This T cell receptor beta chain was documented in a study of blood T cell repertoires in COVID-19. The CDR3 sequence is 15 residues long. The germline V gene has CDR1 LNHDA and CDR2 SQIVND (reference sequence). V was clipped by 4 bases and J by 5 bases; unmatched bases: 8. Generated by immunoSEQ multiplex PCR, the TCRdb table keeps only in-frame clones and is missing some. This repertoire shows roughly 250,000 clones, 83% found once; its top ten account for around 5.2%. The origin of this receptor is a human donor in a cohort sampled during active COVID-19. Sequenced: peripheral blood. V and J are TRBV19 and TRBJ2-5; TRBD1 matches at 9 bases. The CDR3 sequence is CASSNGQGNSETQYF. In DNA form, the CDR3 reads TGTGCCAGTAGTAATGGACAGGGGAATTCGGAGACCCAGTACTTC.